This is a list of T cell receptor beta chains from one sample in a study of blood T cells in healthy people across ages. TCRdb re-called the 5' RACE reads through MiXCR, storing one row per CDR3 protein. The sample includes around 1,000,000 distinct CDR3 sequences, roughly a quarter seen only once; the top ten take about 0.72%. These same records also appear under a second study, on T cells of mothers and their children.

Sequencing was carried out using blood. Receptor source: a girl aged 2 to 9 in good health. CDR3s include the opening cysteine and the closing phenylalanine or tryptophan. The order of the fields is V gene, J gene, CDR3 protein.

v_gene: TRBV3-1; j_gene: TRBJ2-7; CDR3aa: CASSQVAASPTYEQYF
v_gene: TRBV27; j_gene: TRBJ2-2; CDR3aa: CASSFSPSGSFTGELFF
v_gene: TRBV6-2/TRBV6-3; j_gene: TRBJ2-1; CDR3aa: CASSPRLALNEQFF
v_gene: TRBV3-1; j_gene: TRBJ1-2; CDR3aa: CASSQSNQATYGYTF
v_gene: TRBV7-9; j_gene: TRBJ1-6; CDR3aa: CASSYGARNSPLHF
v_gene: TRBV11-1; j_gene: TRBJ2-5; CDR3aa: CASSSAGLAGGGTQYF
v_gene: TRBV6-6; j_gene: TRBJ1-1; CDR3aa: CASRTYSTGFWNTEAFF
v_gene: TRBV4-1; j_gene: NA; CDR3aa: CASSQEEILSSYEQYF
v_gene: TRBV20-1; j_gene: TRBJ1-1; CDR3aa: CSASGQGTVFMNTEAFF
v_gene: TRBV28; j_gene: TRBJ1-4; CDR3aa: CASSHPQGHGEKLFF
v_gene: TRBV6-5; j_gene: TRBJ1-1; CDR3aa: CASRPGTGAMNTEAFF
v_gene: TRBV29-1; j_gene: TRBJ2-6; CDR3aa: CSVEDRGRKTSGANVLTF
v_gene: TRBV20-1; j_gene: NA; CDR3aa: CSARDRTGSPYEQYF
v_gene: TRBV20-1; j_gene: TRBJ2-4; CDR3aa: CSARTSGRGNIQYF
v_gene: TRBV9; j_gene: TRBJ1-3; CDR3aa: CASSVGGNTIYF
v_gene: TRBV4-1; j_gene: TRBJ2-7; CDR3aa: CASSQAPGTGGYEQYF
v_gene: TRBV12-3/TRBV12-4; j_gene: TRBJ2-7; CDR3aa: CASSFNSGSPYEQYF
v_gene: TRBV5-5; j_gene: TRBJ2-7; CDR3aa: CASSLAMGEVYEQYF
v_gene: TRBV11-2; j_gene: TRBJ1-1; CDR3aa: CASSFKGQGVDTEAFF
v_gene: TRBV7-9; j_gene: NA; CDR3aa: CASRNGGKDEQYF
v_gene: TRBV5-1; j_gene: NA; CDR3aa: CASRDGTHEQFF
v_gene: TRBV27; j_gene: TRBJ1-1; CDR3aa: CASSPGTFTEAFF
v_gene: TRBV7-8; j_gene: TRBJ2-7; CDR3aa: CASSFGFKGGPYEQYF
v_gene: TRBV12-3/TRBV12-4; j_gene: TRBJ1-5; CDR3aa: CASSSPGQKTPSNQPQHF
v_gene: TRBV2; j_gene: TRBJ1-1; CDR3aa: CASSGQGMGTETFF
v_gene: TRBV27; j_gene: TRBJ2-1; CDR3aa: CASYGTSGGAWFF
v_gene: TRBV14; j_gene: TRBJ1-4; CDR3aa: CASSNRDREEKLFF
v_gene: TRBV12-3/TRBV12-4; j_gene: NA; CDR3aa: CASRGWKTTKNPEQFF
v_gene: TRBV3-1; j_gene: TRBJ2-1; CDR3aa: CASSQDLASNPYNEQFF
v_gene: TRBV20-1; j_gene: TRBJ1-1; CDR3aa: CSAKRLGPLNTEAFF
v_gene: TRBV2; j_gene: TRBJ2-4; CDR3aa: CASRETSGRYIQYF
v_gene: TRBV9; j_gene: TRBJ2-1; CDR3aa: CASSVGTSGRVLRNNEQFF
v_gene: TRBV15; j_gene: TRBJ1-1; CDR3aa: CATSREQVWAEAFF
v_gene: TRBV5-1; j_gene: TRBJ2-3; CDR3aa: CASSHGTSGRTDTQYF
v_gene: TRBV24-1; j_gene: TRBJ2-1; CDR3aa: CATSDPDRGNNEQFF
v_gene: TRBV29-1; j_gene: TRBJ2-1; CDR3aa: CSFGWVGEEQFF
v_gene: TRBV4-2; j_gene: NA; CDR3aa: CASTGTSGPSNEQFF
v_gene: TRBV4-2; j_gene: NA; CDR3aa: CASSRDSGAQYEQYF
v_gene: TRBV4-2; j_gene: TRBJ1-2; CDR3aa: CASSQRTGGYGYTF
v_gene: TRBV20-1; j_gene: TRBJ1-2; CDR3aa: CSARDSGNYGYTF
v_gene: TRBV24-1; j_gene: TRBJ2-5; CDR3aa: CATSVGLGETQYF
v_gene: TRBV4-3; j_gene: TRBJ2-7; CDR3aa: CASSQDVYNSYEQYF
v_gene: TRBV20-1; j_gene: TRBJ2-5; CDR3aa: CSARSLGGTGGETQYF
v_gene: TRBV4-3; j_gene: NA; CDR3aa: CASSRLTAVDGNEQFF
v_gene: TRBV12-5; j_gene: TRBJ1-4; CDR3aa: CASGHPADATNEKLFF
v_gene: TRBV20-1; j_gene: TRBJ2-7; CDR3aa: CSARDQLAGAYEQYF